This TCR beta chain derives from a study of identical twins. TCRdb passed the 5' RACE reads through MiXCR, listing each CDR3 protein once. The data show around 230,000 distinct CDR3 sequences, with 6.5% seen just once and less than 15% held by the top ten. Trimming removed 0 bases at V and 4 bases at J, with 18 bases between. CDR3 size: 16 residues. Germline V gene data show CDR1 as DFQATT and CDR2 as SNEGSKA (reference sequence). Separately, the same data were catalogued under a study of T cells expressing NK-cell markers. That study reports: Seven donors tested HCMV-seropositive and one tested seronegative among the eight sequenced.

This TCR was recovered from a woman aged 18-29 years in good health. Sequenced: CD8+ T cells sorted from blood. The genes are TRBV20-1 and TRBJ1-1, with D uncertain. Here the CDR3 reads CSARDWGGRMSTEAFF. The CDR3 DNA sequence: TGCAGTGCTAGAGATTGGGGAGGGCGGATGAGCACTGAAGCTTTCTTT.